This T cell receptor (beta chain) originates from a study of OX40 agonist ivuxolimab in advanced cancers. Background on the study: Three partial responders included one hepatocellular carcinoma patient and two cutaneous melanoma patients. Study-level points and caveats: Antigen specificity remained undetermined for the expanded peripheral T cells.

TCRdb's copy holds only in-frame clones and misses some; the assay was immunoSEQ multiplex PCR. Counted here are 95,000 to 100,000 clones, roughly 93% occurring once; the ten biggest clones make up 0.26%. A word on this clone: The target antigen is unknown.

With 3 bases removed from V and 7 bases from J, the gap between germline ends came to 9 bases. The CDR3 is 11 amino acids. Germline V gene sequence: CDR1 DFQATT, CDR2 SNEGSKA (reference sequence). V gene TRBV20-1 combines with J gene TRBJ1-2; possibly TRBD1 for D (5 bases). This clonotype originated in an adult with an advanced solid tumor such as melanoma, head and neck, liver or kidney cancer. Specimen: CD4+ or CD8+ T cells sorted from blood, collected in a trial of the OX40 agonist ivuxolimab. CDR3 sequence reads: CSASDRFGYTF. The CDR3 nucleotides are TGCAGTGCTAGTGACAGATTTGGCTACACCTTC.